The 25 T cell receptor beta chains reported below all come from one sample, sequenced in a study of response to subunit inactivated influenza vaccine. Each CDR3 protein is one row after TCRdb ran MiXCR on the RT-PCR reads. The sample records under 200,000 distinct CDR3 sequences, around 10% being singletons. The specimen was CD8+ T cells sorted from PBMCs, collected roughly 24 months after vaccination. The receptors come from a man aged 45 to 75 who received an inactivated influenza vaccine.

The rearrangement links TRBV6-1 to TRBJ1-5; tentative D call: TRBD1 (6 bases). Germline CDR1 and CDR2: MNHNS and SASEGT. The CDR3 length is 16 residues. V lost 6 bases and J lost 2, with 17 bases in between. The CDR3 DNA reads as TGTGCCAGCAGAAACGTAGCGGGGGCGGGCAATCAGCCCCAGCATTTT. Encoded protein: CASRNVAGAGNQPQHF.

This clonotype appeared many times. V usage is TRBV9 and J usage is TRBJ2-7; no reliable D call. Trimming took off 0 bases at V and 0 bases at J, with 7 bases between the two ends. The CDR3 is 14 amino acids. Germline assignment: CDR1 SGDLS and CDR2 YYNGEE. The CDR3 DNA reads TGTGCCAGCAGCGTAGGGGCTAGCTCCTACGAGCAGTACTTC. It specifies CASSVGASSYEQYF. The full variable domain, completed using reference TRBV9 and TRBJ2-7, is DSGVTQTPKHLITATGQRVTLRCSPRSGDLSVYWYQQSLDQGLQFLIQYYNGEERAKGNILERFSAQQFPDLHSELNLSSLELGDSALYFCASSVGASSYEQYFGPGTRLTVT.

The chain employs TRBV29-1 and TRBJ1-5; TRBD1 aligns across 10 bases. CDR1 and CDR2 from the germline V gene are SQVTM and ANQGSEA. The ends lost 6 bases at V and 2 bases at J; junction bases unmatched: 1. The CDR3 consists of 13 residues. The CDR3 loop reads CSVGTGGNQPQHF. CDR3 nucleotide sequence: TGCAGCGTAGGGACAGGGGGCAATCAGCCCCAGCATTTT.

The genes are TRBV28 and TRBJ2-4; the match to TRBD1 covers 7 bases. The CDR3 runs 14 residues. V shed 6 bases, J shed 6 bases, and the junction held 8 bases outside the gene matches. Germline CDR1 reads MDHEN; CDR2 reads SYDVKM. The CDR3 is CASSPRGLINIQYF. The CDR3 region has the DNA TGTGCCAGCAGCCCCAGGGGGTTGATAAACATTCAGTACTTC.

This sequence joins TRBV28 and TRBJ2-1; D gene unclear. In germline, CDR1 is MDHEN, CDR2 SYDVKM. This CDR3 has 15 amino acids. With 0 bases removed from V and 4 bases from J, the gap between germline ends came to 10 bases. Here the CDR3 reads CASSLWDGLYNEQFF. CDR3 DNA: TGTGCCAGCAGTTTATGGGACGGGCTTTACAATGAGCAGTTCTTC.

This sequence joins TRBV7-9 and TRBJ2-7; D call uncertain. The ends were cut back, 5 bases at V and 3 bases at J, with 11 bases in the middle. Germline assignment: CDR1 SEHNR and CDR2 FQNEAQ (reference sequence). The CDR3 contains 13 residues. The CDR3 region is CASSLPPDYEQYF. Written as DNA, the CDR3 is TGTGCCAGCAGCCTCCCTCCCGACTACGAGCAGTACTTC.

The V call is TRBV12-3 or TRBV12-4, the J call TRBJ2-7, with 8 bases identical to TRBD1. The CDR3 has 15 residues. The V segment lost 6 bases and the J segment 1 base; nucleotides outside the gene matches: 8. The CDR3 region has the DNA TGTGCCAGCAGCGACGGACAGGGAGAATCCTACGAGCAGTACTTC. Translating it yields CASSDGQGESYEQYF.

The sample holds a few counts of this clonotype. The chain has TRBV6-2 or TRBV6-3 and TRBJ2-1, with 9 positions matching TRBD2. The germline V gene encodes CDR1 MNHEY and CDR2 SVGEGT. This CDR3 is built from 16 residues. With 5 bases clipped from V and 5 bases from J, the junction kept 10 bases outside the gene matches. CDR3 sequence: CASSPLSGGWDNEQFF. The CDR3 DNA follows: TGTGCCAGCAGTCCACTAAGCGGGGGGTGGGACAATGAGCAGTTCTTC.

This clonotype was recorded a few times. The V and J genes are TRBV30 and TRBJ2-1, with D possibly being TRBD2 (5 bases). The ends were cut back, 3 bases at V and 5 bases at J, with 11 bases in the middle. CDR3 length equals 13 residues. Germline lookup yields CDR1 GTSNPN and CDR2 SVGIG (reference sequence). The CDR3 region has the DNA TGTGCCTGGAGGAGGGTAGTGAACAATGAGCAGTTCTTC. The encoded protein is CAWRRVVNNEQFF.

This clonotype has only a few counts. The V call is TRBV4-1, the J call TRBJ2-7, with 12 nucleotides matching TRBD1. CDR3 length: 20 amino acids. V dropped 1 base and J dropped 1; count of bases not matched to a gene: 14. Per germline, CDR1 MGHRA and CDR2 YSYEKL. CDR3 amino acids: CASSQGNLGQGAGWSYEQYF. The DNA of the CDR3 is TGCGCCAGCAGCCAAGGGAATTTGGGACAGGGGGCAGGATGGTCCTACGAGCAGTACTTC.

The CDR3 sequence: CASSLMDRGTGELFF. CDR3 DNA: TGTGCCAGCAGCTTAATGGACAGGGGTACCGGGGAGCTGTTTTTT. The chain carries TRBV11-1 and TRBJ2-2; 9 nucleotides agree with TRBD1. Germline assignment: CDR1 SGHAT and CDR2 FQDESV (reference sequence). CDR3 length equals 15 residues. With V trimmed by 2 bases and J by 5 bases, 3 bases remained unmatched. The full variable domain, its missing parts supplied by reference TRBV11-1 and TRBJ2-2, is EAEVAQSPRYKITEKSQAVAFWCDPISGHATLYWYRQILGQGPELLVQFQDESVVDDSQLPKDRFSAERLKGVDSTLKIQPAELGDSAMYLCASSLMDRGTGELFFGEGSRLTVL.

This chain joins TRBV12-3 or TRBV12-4 and TRBJ1-5, with D uncertain. V was pared by 2 bases and J by 0 bases, with 11 bases between. The length of the CDR3 is 16 residues. CDR3 nucleotide sequence: TGTGCCAGCAGTTTAATGGGGTATTATAGCAATCAGCCCCAGCATTTT. This codes for CASSLMGYYSNQPQHF.

This sequence joins TRBV5-6 and TRBJ2-5; D ambiguous. Germline loops: CDR1 SGHDT, CDR2 YYEEEE. The V and J ends lost 0 bases and 1 base respectively, with 4 bases between them. This CDR3 has 13 amino acids. The CDR3 reads CASSLDVQETQYF. The CDR3 DNA follows: TGTGCCAGCAGCTTGGACGTCCAAGAGACCCAGTACTTC.

The rearrangement uses TRBV2 and TRBJ2-3, with D unresolved. CDR1 is SNHLY, CDR2 FYNNEI, per germline. CDR3 length: 15 residues. V was cut by 2 bases and J by 5 bases, with 14 bases left in between. CDR3 nucleotides: TGTGCCAGCAGTGAATTCGGGCGGCGAGAAGATACGCAGTATTTT. It encodes CASSEFGRREDTQYF.

This clonotype was counted a few times. The chain combines TRBV6-2 or TRBV6-3 with TRBJ2-6; D not resolved. The germline V and J ends were trimmed by 8 bases and 0 bases, with 8 bases remaining between them. The CDR3 totals 14 residues. From germline, CDR1 is MNHEY and CDR2 SVGEGT. CDR3 in amino acids: CASCRVSGANVLTF. CDR3 nucleotide sequence: TGTGCCAGCTGTAGAGTCTCTGGGGCCAACGTCCTGACTTTC.

This rearrangement joins TRBV7-3 to TRBJ1-1; D remains unclear. V was cut by 1 base and J by 3 bases, with 6 bases left in between. Germline V gene data show CDR1 as SGHTA and CDR2 as FQGTGA. The length of the CDR3 is 13 residues. The CDR3 here is CASSLRSDTEAFF. CDR3 coding DNA: TGTGCCAGCAGCTTAAGGTCAGACACTGAAGCTTTCTTT.

This sequence joins TRBV12-3 or TRBV12-4 and TRBJ1-1, with D uncertain. The CDR3 contains 15 residues. Trimming pared 5 bases from V and 2 bases from J, leaving 15 bases between. CDR3 amino acids: CASSPDGGGNTEAFF. The CDR3 region has the DNA TGTGCCAGCAGTCCTGACGGAGGAGGAAACACTGAAGCTTTCTTT.

This clonotype was seen ten or more times. This CDR3 is CASSRTSGISGELFF. The DNA of the CDR3 is TGCGCCAGCAGCAGGACTAGCGGGATCTCCGGGGAGCTGTTTTTT. The V gene is TRBV4-3, the J gene TRBJ2-2; TRBD2 agrees at 12 bases. V shed 5 bases, J shed 6 bases, and the junction held 4 bases outside the gene matches. The CDR3 spans 15 residues. CDR1 is LGHNA and CDR2 is YSLEER in the germline V gene.

V usage is TRBV7-2 and J usage is TRBJ2-7; D uncertain. This CDR3 is 14 amino acids long. The V gene's germline CDR1 is SGHTA and CDR2 FQGNSA. V shed 1 base and J shed 2 bases, with 9 bases lying between them. CDR3 nucleotides: TGTGCCAGCAGCTTAGTCGTCCTCCCCTACGAGCAGTACTTC. This encodes CASSLVVLPYEQYF. Complete variable domain (other parts from reference TRBV7-2 and TRBJ2-7): GAGVSQSPSNKVTEKGKDVELRCDPISGHTALYWYRQSLGQGLEFLIYFQGNSAPDKSGLPSDRFSAERTGGSVSTLTIQRTQQEDSAVYLCASSLVVLPYEQYFGPGTRLTVT.

The V call is TRBV20-1, the J call TRBJ2-1, with D possibly TRBD2 on 5 matching bases. V was shortened by 6 bases and J by 0 bases, with 9 bases between the two germline ends. The germline gives CDR1 DFQATT, CDR2 SNEGSKA (reference sequence). CDR3 length equals 13 residues. CDR3 region: CSAGLSSYNEQFF. In DNA, the CDR3 is TGCAGTGCCGGACTCAGCTCCTACAATGAGCAGTTCTTC.

This clonotype turned up a few times. V is TRBV15 and J is TRBJ2-7; D is possibly TRBD1 (6 bases). The CDR3 runs 17 residues. V dropped 0 bases and J dropped 1 base, with 16 bases sitting between them. Per the germline V gene, CDR1 is LNHNV and CDR2 is YYDKDF (reference sequence). CDR3 sequence reads: CATSRDRGDRISYEQYF. In DNA, the CDR3 is TGTGCCACCAGCAGAGATCGGGGAGACAGGATTTCCTACGAGCAGTACTTC.

The sample holds a few counts of this clonotype. The chain is built from TRBV7-6 and TRBJ2-5; 8 bases are a match to TRBD2. The CDR3 is 18 residues long. The V gene's germline CDR1 is SGHVS and CDR2 FNYEAQ. The junction had 15 bases not matched to a gene; V was cut back by 4 bases and J by 2 bases. CDR3 region: CASSSPRGGTSQQETQYF. In DNA, the CDR3 is TGTGCCAGCAGCTCCCCTCGGGGGGGGACTAGTCAACAAGAGACCCAGTACTTC.

This chain uses TRBV5-1 with TRBJ2-5; TRBD1 aligns across 7 bases. CDR3 length: 15 amino acids. V lost 1 base to trimming and J lost 5 bases; unmatched junction nucleotides: 8. CDR1 and CDR2 from the germline V gene are SGHRS and YFSETQ. The CDR3 coding sequence is TGCGCCAGCAGCTTGAACACAGGGGTTCGGGAGACCCAGTACTTC. The encoded protein is CASSLNTGVRETQYF. Drawing the rest from reference TRBV5-1 and TRBJ2-5, the complete variable domain is KAGVTQTPRYLIKTRGQQVTLSCSPISGHRSVSWYQQTPGQGLQFLFEYFSETQRNKGNFPGRFSGRQFSNSRSEMNVSTLELGDSALYLCASSLNTGVRETQYFGPGTRLLVL.

This clonotype occurred a few times. The chain has TRBV20-1 and TRBJ2-7; D unresolved. Per germline, CDR1 DFQATT and CDR2 SNEGSKA (reference sequence). Between the trimmed V and J ends, which lost 6 bases and 3 bases, there was a span of 15 bases. This CDR3 is 13 amino acids long. CDR3 nucleotide sequence: TGCAGTGCCAGGCCCCCCGGACGCTACGAGCAGTACTTC. It codes for CSARPPGRYEQYF.

The chain carries TRBV7-2 and TRBJ2-1; no definite D call. CDR1 SGHTA and CDR2 FQGNSA come from the germline V gene. The V and J ends lost 2 bases and 1 base respectively, with 15 bases between them. The CDR3 is 17 residues long. DNA for the CDR3: TGTGCCAGCAGCTTATCGTCGCCTAGTTGGTCCTACAATGAGCAGTTCTTC. Translated, it gives CASSLSSPSWSYNEQFF.